These 30 T cell receptor beta chains share one sample of origin, sequenced in a study of blood T cells in healthy people across ages. Together with a sample-barcoded 5' primer, a J-beta primer mix was included in a second PCR lasting roughly 6 to 12 cycles. MiXCR, run by TCRdb on the 5' RACE reads, gives a single entry per CDR3 protein. The sample has more than 1,400,000 distinct CDR3 sequences; around 39% are singletons. Sequences were obtained from blood. These receptors were taken from a woman between 18 and 29 years old in good health.

Here the CDR3 reads CASSPDRVEGYTF. CDR3 nucleotides: TGTGCCAGCAGCCCCGACAGGGTAGAAGGCTACACCTTC. The chain couples TRBV28 to TRBJ1-2; 7 bases match TRBD1. CDR1 is MDHEN, CDR2 SYDVKM, per germline. J was trimmed by 8 bases and V by 6 bases; bases with no gene match: 9. The CDR3 runs 13 residues.

About this clonotype: At one of its ends the junction is not consistent with the germline gene, which may arise from a read error. The rearrangement joins TRBV28 to TRBJ1-4; 12 nucleotides match TRBD1. CDR3 length equals 16 residues. The germline CDR1 and CDR2 sequences are MDHEN and SYDVKM. CDR3 loop: CASGFGDRGQGEKLFF. The CDR3 nucleotides read TGTGCCAGCGGTTTCGGGGACAGGGGGCAAGGAGAAAAACTGTTTTTT.

The J gene is TRBJ2-5, the V gene TRBV18; D not certain. The CDR3 covers 15 residues. V lost 4 bases, J lost 11 bases, and 23 bases lay in between. Germline CDR1 reads KGHSH; CDR2 reads LQKENI. The CDR3 loop is CASSQLETLYNEQYF. DNA of the CDR3: TGTGCCAGCTCACAACTGGAAACACTGTACAATGAGCAGTACTTC.

This chain links TRBV15 with TRBJ2-1; 8 bases are a match to TRBD2. With 5 bases clipped from V and 6 bases from J, the junction kept 6 bases outside the gene matches. The CDR3 is 14 amino acids. The germline gives CDR1 LNHNV, CDR2 YYDKDF (reference sequence). CDR3 bases: TGTGCCACCAGCGGGGGGACTAGGACCAATGAGCAGTTCTTC. As protein: CATSGGTRTNEQFF.

The chain combines TRBV27 with TRBJ1-1; D is possibly TRBD1 (6 bases). V lost 3 bases and J 5 bases, leaving 13 bases between the germline ends. CDR1 is MNHEY and CDR2 is SMNVEV in the germline V gene (reference sequence). The CDR3 runs to 14 residues. The CDR3 region is CASSFGGRQTEAFF. CDR3 in DNA: TGTGCCAGCAGTTTCGGGGGGCGGCAAACTGAAGCTTTCTTT.

This clonotype was observed a handful of times. This rearrangement joins TRBV6-1 to TRBJ2-7, with a possible D match to TRBD2 (6 bases). Per germline, CDR1 MNHNS and CDR2 SASEGT. The CDR3 is 15 residues long. Trimming took 1 base from V and 5 from J, leaving 15 bases between them. CDR3 loop: CASSEEGQGGHEQYF. CDR3 bases: TGTGCCAGCAGTGAAGAAGGGCAGGGAGGCCACGAGCAGTACTTC.

This clonotype was seen more than once but under ten times. The chain joins TRBV12-3 or TRBV12-4 to TRBJ2-3; maybe TRBD2 (5 bases). The CDR3 is 13 amino acids. The V gene lost 6 bases and the J gene lost 5 bases, with 12 bases spanning the gap. This CDR3 reads CASRRMGRDTQYF. The CDR3 coding sequence is TGTGCCAGCAGGCGCATGGGGAGAGATACGCAGTATTTT.

The chain recombines TRBV6-1 with TRBJ2-7, with TRBD1 matching 8 bases. The CDR3 covers 18 residues. Trimming removed 6 bases from V and 7 bases from J; junction bases left unmatched: 23. CDR1 MNHNS and CDR2 SASEGT come from the germline V gene. The CDR3 DNA is TGTGCCAGCAGCCGGGACAGGAGTCGTTCCAGCTCCTTTACGGAGCAGTACTTC. Translation: CASSRDRSRSSSFTEQYF.

The J gene is TRBJ2-5, the V gene TRBV20-1, with D perhaps matching TRBD1 or TRBD2 (7 bases each). In germline, CDR1 is DFQATT, CDR2 SNEGSKA (reference sequence). V was cut by 6 bases and J by 11 bases, with 28 bases left in between. CDR3 length: 15 amino acids. CDR3 DNA: TGCAGTGCCAGGGGGGGTGCGGGATCGGGAGATGAGCAGTACTTC. Amino acid sequence: CSARGGAGSGDEQYF.

J is TRBJ2-1 and V is TRBV20-1, with 8 bases identical to TRBD2. Germline CDR1 is DFQATT and CDR2 is SNEGSKA (reference sequence). V dropped 6 bases and J dropped 6; count of bases not matched to a gene: 10. The CDR3 has 14 amino acids. CDR3 DNA: TGCAGTGCCCGAGGGACGGGAGGGTTCAATGAGCAGTTCTTC. Its protein is CSARGTGGFNEQFF.

V and J are TRBV6-1 and TRBJ2-7, with D possibly TRBD1 on 6 matching bases. The germline CDR1 and CDR2 sequences are MNHNS and SASEGT. Trimming shortened V by 8 bases and J by 6 bases, and 23 bases separated the two germline ends. The CDR3 contains 15 residues. CDR3 sequence (DNA): TGTGCCAGCGGAAGTGCGCAGGGGTTTCGTTTCGAGCAGTACTTC. As protein: CASGSAQGFRFEQYF.

This chain links TRBV20-1 with TRBJ2-3; 7 nucleotides agree with TRBD1. The CDR3 loop spans 16 amino acids. The J segment lost 2 bases and the V segment lost 0 bases, leaving 8 bases of the junction unmatched. Germline-derived CDR1 and CDR2 are DFQATT and SNEGSKA (reference sequence). CDR3 in amino acids: CSARDYQGVFTDTQYF. The DNA for the CDR3 is TGCAGTGCTAGAGATTACCAGGGGGTTTTCACAGATACGCAGTATTTT.

This clonotype has just a few counts. This chain uses TRBV21-1 with TRBJ1-2; the table assigns TRBD1, which was not confirmed against the DNA. TRBV21-1 is tagged as a pseudogene. The CDR3 is 16 residues long. DNA for the CDR3: TGTGCCAGCAGCGGAATCCAGGACAGGGGGCAGCATGGCTACACCTTC. Amino acids: CASSGIQDRGQHGYTF.

In this sample, this clonotype turned up once. This chain joins TRBV2 and TRBJ1-4; weak D call: TRBD1 (6 bases). This CDR3 spans 14 amino acids. Deletions cut 6 bases from V and 7 bases from J, with 15 bases between. Germline assignment: CDR1 SNHLY and CDR2 FYNNEI. The CDR3: CASRSSTGIEKLFF. In DNA form, the CDR3 reads TGTGCCAGCAGATCGTCCACAGGGATTGAAAAACTGTTTTTT.

The rearrangement uses TRBV19 and TRBJ2-3; D is perhaps TRBD2 (6 bases). Between the trimmed V and J ends, which lost 9 bases and 2 bases, there was a span of 18 bases. The CDR3 length is 15 residues. The germline gives CDR1 LNHDA, CDR2 SQIVND (reference sequence). The CDR3 coding sequence is TGTGCCAGCAGAGCGGTGCTAGCGAACACAGATACGCAGTATTTT. It codes for CASRAVLANTDTQYF.

There are many counts of this clonotype. The chain employs TRBV7-9 and TRBJ2-7; 7 bases are shared with TRBD1. This CDR3 comprises 13 residues. Germline CDR1 and CDR2: SEHNR and FQNEAQ (reference sequence). With V trimmed by 9 bases and J by 3 bases, 8 bases remained unmatched. CDR3 coding DNA: TGTGCCAGTTCGGACAGGAACGACTACGAGCAGTACTTC. Amino acid sequence: CASSDRNDYEQYF. The full variable domain, its missing parts supplied by reference TRBV7-9 and TRBJ2-7, is DTGVSQNPRHKITKRGQNVTFRCDPISEHNRLYWYRQTLGQGPEFLTYFQNEAQLEKSRLLSDRFSAERPKGSFSTLEIQRTEQGDSAMYLCASSDRNDYEQYFGPGTRLTVT.

The CDR3, as DNA: TGCAGTGCTAGCCGGCGGACTAGCGGTTACACAGATACGCAGTATTTT. Amino acids: CSASRRTSGYTDTQYF. The chain uses TRBV20-1 and TRBJ2-3, with 10 bases matching TRBD2. V was pared by 3 bases and J by 2 bases, with 8 bases of the junction left unmatched. The V gene's germline CDR1 is DFQATT and CDR2 SNEGSKA (reference sequence). The CDR3 totals 16 residues.

About this clonotype: The junction departs from the called germline gene at one end, perhaps through a read error. The chain recombines TRBV6-5 with TRBJ1-1; TRBD1 matches 7 bases. Germline assignment: CDR1 MNHEY and CDR2 SVGAGI. CDR3 length: 14 amino acids. CDR3 nucleotide sequence: TGTGCCAGCAGAGAACAGGGGTGGGACACTGGAGCTTTCTTT. Residues: CASREQGWDTGAFF.

The chain joins TRBV6-5 to TRBJ2-7; the D gene is possibly TRBD2 (5 bases). Germline V CDR1 and CDR2: MNHEY, SVGAGI. The CDR3 has 11 residues. Trimming took off 6 bases at V and 6 bases at J, with 9 bases between the two ends. CDR3 protein: CASRELGEQYF. CDR3 nucleotides: TGTGCCAGCAGAGAACTAGGCGAGCAGTACTTC.

A remark on this clonotype: With a much larger clone just one base away, this may be a read error. This chain joins TRBV29-1 and TRBJ2-1; D is perhaps TRBD2 (5 bases). V dropped 2 bases and J dropped 6 bases, with 11 bases sitting between them. From germline, CDR1 is SQVTM and CDR2 ANQGSEA. The CDR3 runs to 13 residues. The CDR3 here is CSVETGCRNEQFF. CDR3 nucleotide sequence: TGCAGCGTTGAAACGGGGTGTCGCAATGAGCAGTTCTTC.

This clonotype has a handful of counts. The chain recombines TRBV7-2 with TRBJ2-7; possibly TRBD2 for D (6 bases). With 2 bases removed from V and 3 bases from J, the gap between germline ends came to 8 bases. The germline V gene has CDR1 SGHTA and CDR2 FQGNSA. CDR3 length: 13 residues. The CDR3 DNA is TGTGCCAGCAGCTTACGGACTATCTACGAGCAGTACTTC. This sequence encodes CASSLRTIYEQYF.

J is TRBJ1-3 and V is TRBV7-2; TRBD1 aligns across 8 bases. This CDR3 is 16 amino acids long. Germline V CDR1 and CDR2: SGHTA, FQGNSA. The junction had 4 bases not matched to a gene; V was cut back by 1 base and J by 2 bases. The CDR3 loop reads CASSLDAGGTGNTIYF. The CDR3 nucleotides read TGTGCCAGCAGCTTAGACGCAGGGGGCACTGGAAACACCATATATTTT.

The J gene is TRBJ1-2, the V gene TRBV7-9; D might be TRBD1 (6 bases). This CDR3 is built from 16 residues. Trimming stripped 1 base from V and 8 bases from J, with 20 bases between. Germline CDR1 and CDR2: SEHNR and FQNEAQ (reference sequence). CDR3 sequence: CASSLVATSGAKGYTF. CDR3 DNA sequence: TGTGCCAGCAGCTTAGTAGCGACCTCAGGGGCCAAAGGCTACACCTTC. The full variable domain, its missing parts supplied by reference TRBV7-9 and TRBJ1-2, is DTGVSQNPRHKITKRGQNVTFRCDPISEHNRLYWYRQTLGQGPEFLTYFQNEAQLEKSRLLSDRFSAERPKGSFSTLEIQRTEQGDSAMYLCASSLVATSGAKGYTFGSGTRLTVV.

CDR3 amino acids: CASTLSGALNSPLHF. The CDR3 DNA sequence: TGCGCCAGCACCCTCTCCGGGGCCCTAAACTCACCCCTCCACTTT. The chain recombines TRBV5-1 with TRBJ1-6; weak D call: TRBD1 (5 bases). Germline values: CDR1 SGHRS, CDR2 YFSETQ. The CDR3 totals 15 residues. V dropped 6 bases and J dropped 10 bases, with 20 bases sitting between them.

V usage is TRBV24-1 and J usage is TRBJ2-5; D is possibly TRBD2 (6 bases). Trimming left V 3 bases short and J 1 base short, with 11 bases between. CDR3 size: 15 residues. Germline loops: CDR1 KGHDR, CDR2 SFDVKD. CDR3 in amino acids: CATSDAGPFQETQYF. The CDR3 region has the DNA TGTGCCACCAGTGATGCGGGACCGTTCCAAGAGACCCAGTACTTC.

V is TRBV7-3 and J is TRBJ2-1; 7 nucleotides match TRBD1. CDR1 SGHTA and CDR2 FQGTGA come from the germline V gene. V gave up 5 bases and J gave up 6 bases; unmatched junction bases: 7. The CDR3 sequence is 14 residues long. CDR3 loop: CASSPATGVNEQFF. The CDR3 nucleotides read TGTGCCAGCAGCCCAGCCACAGGGGTCAATGAGCAGTTCTTC.

J is TRBJ1-2 and V is TRBV5-1; D is possibly TRBD1 (6 bases). V lost 6 bases, J lost 4 bases, and 19 bases lay in between. CDR1 is SGHRS and CDR2 is YFSETQ in the germline V gene. There are 15 residues in the CDR3. For the CDR3, the DNA is TGCGCCAGCACATCACATTACAGGGAAACCTATGGCTACACCTTC. Translation gives CASTSHYRETYGYTF.

The chain links TRBV7-2 to TRBJ2-7; 11 bases align to TRBD1. The V and J ends lost 2 bases and 8 bases, in that order; junction bases with no gene match: 11. Germline V gene data show CDR1 as SGHTA and CDR2 as FQGNSA. The CDR3 is 16 residues long. The CDR3 is CASSLKAGTGGLKQYF. The CDR3 DNA reads TGTGCCAGCAGCTTAAAGGCCGGGACAGGGGGACTTAAGCAGTACTTC.

V and J are TRBV10-3 and TRBJ2-5, with 11 bases lining up with TRBD2. V lost 2 bases, J lost 5 bases, and 7 bases stayed unmatched. CDR1 ENHRY and CDR2 SYGVKD come from the germline V gene. The CDR3 has 16 residues. The CDR3 bases are TGTGCCATCAGTGAGATCACTAGCGGGAGTTTGGAGACCCAGTACTTC. It codes for CAISEITSGSLETQYF.

This clonotype was detected only a few times. V is TRBV10-2 and J is TRBJ1-6; D is unclear. Germline CDR1 reads WSHSY; CDR2 reads SAAADI. This CDR3 has 12 amino acids. V lost 8 bases, J lost 6 bases, and 8 bases lay in between. The CDR3 nucleotides are TGCGCCAGCTCAGGAACTAATTCACCCCTCCACTTT. It is translated as CASSGTNSPLHF.